These 15 T cell receptor beta chains were sequenced from one sample in a study of immune evolution from preneoplasia to lung adenocarcinoma. Generated by immunoSEQ multiplex PCR, the TCRdb table keeps only in-frame clones and is missing some. The sample lists about 26,000 clones, approximately 74% occurring once. Sequencing was performed on FFPE invasive lung adenocarcinoma tissue. The receptors shown here come from a person aged 60 to 70 with invasive lung adenocarcinoma. Some clones in this sample may be carry-over from other donors' samples.

This sequence joins TRBV10-2 and TRBJ2-6, with D perhaps matching TRBD1 (5 bases). V lost 0 bases and J 3 bases, leaving 12 bases between the germline ends. The CDR3 spans 17 residues. Germline V gives CDR1 WSHSY, CDR2 SAAADI. The CDR3 region has the DNA TGCGCCAGCAGTGAGTCGGGAAGGGGAAATGGGGCCAACGTCCTGACTTTC. This sequence encodes CASSESGRGNGANVLTF.

This chain uses TRBV19 with TRBJ2-7; possibly TRBD1 for D (6 bases). V was trimmed by 8 bases and J by 3 bases, leaving 17 bases between them. Germline V gene lookup returns CDR1 LNHDA and CDR2 SQIVND (reference sequence). The CDR3 covers 14 residues. The CDR3 protein is CASASTDRIYEQYF. CDR3 in DNA: TGTGCCAGTGCATCCACCGACAGGATCTACGAGCAGTACTTC.

The genes are TRBV30 and TRBJ1-5; D perhaps matches TRBD1 (5 bases). The CDR3 consists of 15 residues. Germline V gene lookup returns CDR1 GTSNPN and CDR2 SVGIG (reference sequence). V was trimmed by 2 bases and J by 0 bases, leaving 11 bases between them. DNA of the CDR3: TGTGCCTGGAGTAAGGATGGGGCTAGCAATCAGCCCCAGCATTTT. As protein: CAWSKDGASNQPQHF.

This clone was recorded once. The rearrangement uses TRBV29-1 and TRBJ2-1; 7 bases agree with TRBD2. The trim removed 5 bases at V and 2 bases at J, leaving 6 bases unmatched. Germline V gives CDR1 SQVTM, CDR2 ANQGSEA. The CDR3 length is 14 residues. Here the CDR3 reads CSVPRGEAYNEQFF. The DNA for the CDR3 is TGCAGCGTTCCTCGGGGGGAAGCCTACAATGAGCAGTTCTTC.

The chain carries TRBV18 and TRBJ2-3, with D unclear. The CDR3 sequence is 14 residues long. CDR1 is KGHSH, CDR2 LQKENI, per germline. The V and J ends lost 2 bases and 6 bases respectively, with 12 bases between them. The CDR3 nucleotides read TGTGCCAGCTCACCATTCGATCCCCCGGATACGCAGTATTTT. This codes for CASSPFDPPDTQYF.

V and J are TRBV7-6 and TRBJ2-5, with D uncertain. Germline-derived CDR1 and CDR2 are SGHVS and FNYEAQ. This CDR3 is built from 11 residues. The V gene lost 2 bases and the J gene lost 2 bases, with 0 bases spanning the gap. CDR3 loop: CASSLQETQYF. As DNA, the CDR3 is TGTGCCAGCAGCTTACAAGAGACCCAGTACTTC. The full variable domain, with the rest looked up from reference TRBV7-6 and TRBJ2-5, is GAGVSQSPRYKVTKRGQDVALRCDPISGHVSLYWYRQALGQGPEFLTYFNYEAQQDKSGLPNDRFSAERPEGSISTLTIQRTEQRDSAMYRCASSLQETQYFGPGTRLLVL.

The V gene is TRBV7-9, the J gene TRBJ1-2; the D is unclear. V lost 1 base and J 6 bases, leaving 9 bases between the germline ends. Germline loops: CDR1 SEHNR, CDR2 FQNEAQ (reference sequence). CDR3 length equals 13 residues. This CDR3 is CASSLGLNNGYTF. The CDR3 region has the DNA TGTGCCAGCAGCTTAGGCTTGAACAATGGCTACACCTTC.

This chain joins TRBV29-1 and TRBJ2-1; 8 bases agree with TRBD2. V trimming: 7 bases; J trimming: 6 bases; junction bases outside the gene matches: 8. This CDR3 comprises 13 residues. In germline, CDR1 is SQVTM, CDR2 ANQGSEA. The CDR3 here is CSGSGNFGNEQFF. The CDR3 nucleotides are TGCAGCGGTAGCGGGAATTTCGGCAATGAGCAGTTCTTC.

This clone was detected only a few times. J is TRBJ2-2 and V is TRBV6-5; maybe TRBD1 (5 bases). The CDR3 runs to 15 residues. The V gene lost 6 bases and the J gene lost 3 bases, with 14 bases spanning the gap. Looked up from germline, CDR1 is MNHEY and CDR2 is SVGAGI. The CDR3 sequence: CASRVGSRDTGELFF. In nucleotides, the CDR3 is TGTGCCAGCAGGGTGGGAAGCAGGGACACCGGGGAGCTGTTTTTT.

In its sample, this clone was seen a few times. The chain is built from TRBV6-4 and TRBJ2-6; TRBD1 might be the D (5 bases). Trimming left V 9 bases short and J 2 bases short, with 11 bases between. There are 14 residues in the CDR3. The germline V gene has CDR1 MRHNA and CDR2 SNTAGT. CDR3: CASAAGPGANVLTF. Here the CDR3 DNA reads TGTGCCAGTGCCGCAGGGCCTGGGGCCAACGTCCTGACTTTC.

The CDR3 DNA sequence: TGTGCCAGCAGCTCGGGACTAGCGGGAGAGACCCAGTACTTC. Encoded protein: CASSSGLAGETQYF. The chain carries TRBV11-3 and TRBJ2-5; 12 nucleotides agree with TRBD2. CDR1 is SGHNT and CDR2 is YENEEA in the germline V gene. With V trimmed by 4 bases and J by 4 bases, 1 base remained unmatched. The CDR3 is 14 residues long.

The CDR3 region is CASSFTSGVSSYNEQFF. The CDR3 DNA is TGCGCCAGCAGCTTTACTAGCGGTGTAAGCTCCTACAATGAGCAGTTCTTC. The J gene is TRBJ2-1, the V gene TRBV5-1; 8 bases line up with TRBD2. This CDR3 spans 17 amino acids. Losses at the gene ends were 2 bases for V and 0 bases for J; bases not matched to a gene: 7. Germline V gene sequence: CDR1 SGHRS, CDR2 YFSETQ.

CDR3 loop: CASSYILAGGGSYEQYF. For the CDR3, the DNA is TGTGCCAGCAGCTATATACTAGCGGGAGGAGGGTCCTACGAGCAGTACTTC. The gene calls are TRBV11-2 and TRBJ2-7; TRBD2 aligns across 12 bases. V shed 4 bases, J shed 1 base, and the junction held 8 bases outside the gene matches. The CDR3 consists of 17 residues. In germline, CDR1 is SGHAT, CDR2 FQNNGV.

The J gene is TRBJ2-1, the V gene TRBV5-6; possible D gene TRBD2, 6 bases. V was pared by 5 bases and J by 6 bases, with 15 bases between. This CDR3 region has 14 residues. Germline CDR1 SGHDT, CDR2 YYEEEE. CDR3 coding DNA: TGTGCCAGCAGTTCCTCGGGACTCTCCAATGAGCAGTTCTTC. It translates to CASSSSGLSNEQFF.

The V gene is TRBV10-1, the J gene TRBJ2-3; TRBD1 matches 7 bases. V lost 3 bases, J lost 5 bases, and 5 bases stayed unmatched. Per the germline V gene, CDR1 is WNHNN and CDR2 is SYGVQD (reference sequence). The CDR3 covers 14 residues. The chain's CDR3 is CASSDTGAQDTQYF. The DNA for the CDR3 is TGCGCCAGCAGTGATACAGGGGCGCAAGATACGCAGTATTTT.